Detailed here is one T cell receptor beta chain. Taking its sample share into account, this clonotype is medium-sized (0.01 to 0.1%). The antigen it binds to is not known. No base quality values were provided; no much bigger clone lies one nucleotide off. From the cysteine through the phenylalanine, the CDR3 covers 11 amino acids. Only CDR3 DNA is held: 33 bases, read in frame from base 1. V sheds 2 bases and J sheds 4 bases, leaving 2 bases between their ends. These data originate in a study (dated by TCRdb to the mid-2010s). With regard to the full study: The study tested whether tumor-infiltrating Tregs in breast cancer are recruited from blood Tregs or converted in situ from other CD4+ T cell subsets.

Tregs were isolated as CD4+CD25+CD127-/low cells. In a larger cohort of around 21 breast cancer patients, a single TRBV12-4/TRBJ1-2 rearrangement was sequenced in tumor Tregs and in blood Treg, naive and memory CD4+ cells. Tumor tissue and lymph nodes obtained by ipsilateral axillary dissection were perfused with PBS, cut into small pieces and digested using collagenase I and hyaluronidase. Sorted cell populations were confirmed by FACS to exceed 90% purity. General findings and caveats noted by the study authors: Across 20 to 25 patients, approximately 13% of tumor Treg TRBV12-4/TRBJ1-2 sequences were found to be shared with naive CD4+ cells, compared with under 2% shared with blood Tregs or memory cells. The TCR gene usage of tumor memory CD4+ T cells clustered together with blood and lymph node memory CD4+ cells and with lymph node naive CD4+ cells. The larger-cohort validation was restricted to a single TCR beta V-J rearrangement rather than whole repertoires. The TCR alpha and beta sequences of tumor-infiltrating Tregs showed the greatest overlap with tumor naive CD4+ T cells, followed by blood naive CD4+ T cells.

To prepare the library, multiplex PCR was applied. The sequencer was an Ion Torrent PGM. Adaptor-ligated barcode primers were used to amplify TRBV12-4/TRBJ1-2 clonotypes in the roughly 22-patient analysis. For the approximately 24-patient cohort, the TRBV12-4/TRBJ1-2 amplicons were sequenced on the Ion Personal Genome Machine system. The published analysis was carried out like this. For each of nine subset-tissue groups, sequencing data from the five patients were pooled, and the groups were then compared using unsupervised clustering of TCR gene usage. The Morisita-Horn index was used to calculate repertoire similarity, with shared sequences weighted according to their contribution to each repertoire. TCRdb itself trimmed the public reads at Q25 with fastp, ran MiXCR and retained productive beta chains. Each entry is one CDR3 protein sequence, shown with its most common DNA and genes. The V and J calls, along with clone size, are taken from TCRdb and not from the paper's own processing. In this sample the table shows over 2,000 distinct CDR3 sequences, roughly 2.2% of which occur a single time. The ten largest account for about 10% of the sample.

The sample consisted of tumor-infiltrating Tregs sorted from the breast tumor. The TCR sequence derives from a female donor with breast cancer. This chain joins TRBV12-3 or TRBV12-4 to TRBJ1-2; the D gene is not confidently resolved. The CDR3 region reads CASSLSYGYTF. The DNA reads TGTGCCAGCAGTTTATCCTATGGCTACACCTTC.